The T cell receptor (beta chain) under discussion was sequenced for a study of blood T cell repertoires in COVID-19. In the study overall: Material from acute and convalescent COVID-19 was sourced from the United States, Italy and Spain. Sample material is recorded as cDNA or gDNA derived from T cells, B-cell-depleted T cells, or PBMCs.

The protocol was immunoSEQ multiplex PCR, while the TCRdb copy is restricted to in-frame clones and leaves out a portion. The table shows a few hundred thousand clones, with 75% to 90% occurring only once. The CDR3 spans 16 residues. Germline V gives CDR1 MDHEN, CDR2 SYDVKM. The junction had 2 bases not matched to a gene; V was cut back by 1 base and J by 1 base. The receptor was derived from a man younger than 35 with active or convalescent COVID-19. Sample: peripheral blood. The rearrangement uses TRBV28 and TRBJ2-5; the match to TRBD2 covers 11 bases. The CDR3 here is CASSLLTSGVQETQYF. The DNA for the CDR3 is TGTGCCAGCAGTTTATTGACTAGCGGGGTCCAAGAGACCCAGTACTTC. Complete variable domain (other parts from reference TRBV28 and TRBJ2-5): DVKVTQSSRYLVKRTGEKVFLECVQDMDHENMFWYRQDPGLGLRLIYFSYDVKMKEKGDIPEGYSVSREKKERFSLILESASTNQTSMYLCASSLLTSGVQETQYFGPGTRLLVL.